The clone carrying this T cell receptor (beta chain) occurred a few times. What it binds is not known. This entry belongs to a study of cytomegalovirus exposure and HLA in healthy donors. In the study overall: The 100 to 150 validation repertoires and the 666 first-cohort repertoires shared a platform, a later analysis reported.

Assay used: immunoSEQ multiplex PCR; TCRdb lists only in-frame clones, some missing. Among around 100,000 clones listed, around 84% were seen once. Study-level points and caveats: There were 164 TCR beta chains listed as cytomegalovirus-associated.

J was trimmed by 2 bases and V by 2 bases; bases with no gene match: 9. Germline V gene sequence: CDR1 GTSNPN, CDR2 SVGIG (reference sequence). The CDR3 is 16 residues long. Source material: PBMCs. The clonotype comes from a man younger than 35 in good health and CMV-seropositive. J is TRBJ1-5 and V is TRBV30; 7 positions match TRBD1. The CDR3 is CAWSRRQGIGNQPQHF. CDR3 nucleotides: TGTGCCTGGAGTCGCCGACAGGGCATAGGCAATCAGCCCCAGCATTTT.